This T cell receptor beta chain was found in a study of T cells after yellow fever vaccination. A word on this clonotype: Its antigen is as yet unknown.

Each CDR3 protein gets one entry after TCRdb re-called the 5' RACE reads with MiXCR. The sample shows around 340,000 distinct CDR3 sequences, roughly 8.7% of them seen only once. The CDR3 contains 15 residues. The germline V gene has CDR1 MDHEN and CDR2 SYDVKM. The V end was cut by 5 bases, the J end by 0 bases, with 10 bases between. Study outcomes and limitations: Booster sampling recovered most clones from primary vaccination (roughly 96% CD4, approximately 88% CD8). Just a small share of clonotypes turned up in the CD4 compartment as well as the CD8 compartment.

This chain links TRBV28 with TRBJ1-4, with D possibly TRBD1 on 6 matching bases. The sample here was PBMCs, taken on the day of the first yellow fever vaccination. This receptor was taken from a man younger than 30 who received the YFV17D yellow fever vaccine. In DNA, the CDR3 is TGTGCCAGCAGTCGGAACAGGGCAACTAATGAAAAACTGTTTTTT. As protein: CASSRNRATNEKLFF.